The 25 T cell receptor beta chains presented below share a single source sample, sequenced in a study of cytomegalovirus exposure and HLA in healthy donors. The PCR employed 60 Vbeta primers together with 13 Jbeta primers. TCRdb's copy holds only in-frame clones and misses some; the assay was immunoSEQ multiplex PCR. The data contain 150,000 to 200,000 clones, about four fifths of them seen just once; the ten biggest clones take up 1.5% to 2%. The material sequenced was PBMCs. Source of these receptors: a woman aged 25 to 39 in good health and CMV-seronegative.

The rearrangement joins TRBV2 to TRBJ2-3; 8 bases fit TRBD1. V trimming: 5 bases; J trimming: 1 base; junction bases outside the gene matches: 2. CDR1 SNHLY and CDR2 FYNNEI come from the germline V gene. The CDR3 is made up of 14 amino acids. The CDR3 DNA sequence: TGTGCCAGCAGTATGGGACAGGGCACAGATACGCAGTATTTT. This gives the protein CASSMGQGTDTQYF.

This chain links TRBV7-2 with TRBJ1-5; D perhaps matches TRBD1 (6 bases). The CDR3 runs 15 residues. V lost 1 base and J lost 2, with 9 bases in between. Germline CDR1 is SGHTA and CDR2 is FQGNSA. The CDR3 DNA sequence: TGTGCCAGCAGCTTAGATGCAGGGGGCAATCAGCCCCAGCATTTT. Encoded protein: CASSLDAGGNQPQHF.

The V call is TRBV7-9, the J call TRBJ2-2; possibly TRBD1 for D (5 bases). This CDR3 is built from 14 residues. Germline CDR1 and CDR2: SEHNR and FQNEAQ (reference sequence). V lost 5 bases and J 4 bases, leaving 11 bases between the germline ends. CDR3 DNA sequence: TGTGCCAGCAGCCCCGACAGTTCCACCGGGGAGCTGTTTTTT. It codes for CASSPDSSTGELFF.

This rearrangement joins TRBV7-2 to TRBJ2-1; TRBD2 is a possible D gene (5 bases). V was cut by 6 bases and J by 6 bases, with 15 bases left in between. The germline V gene encodes CDR1 SGHTA and CDR2 FQGNSA. CDR3 length: 14 amino acids. CDR3 DNA: TGTGCCAGCAGGATCGAGAAGCGGCTCAATGAGCAGTTCTTC. This sequence encodes CASRIEKRLNEQFF.

The sample holds one count of this clone. The rearrangement links TRBV6-5 to TRBJ1-2; 8 bases align to TRBD1. The CDR3 has 15 amino acids. V lost 5 bases and J lost 6; bases outside the gene matches: 11. Germline lookup yields CDR1 MNHEY and CDR2 SVGAGI. In DNA form, the CDR3 reads TGTGCCAGCAGTGCTAGGACAGGGATGAAGGATGGCTACACCTTC. It specifies CASSARTGMKDGYTF.

V usage is TRBV5-1 and J usage is TRBJ2-3; a possible D gene is TRBD2 (5 bases). This CDR3 has 14 amino acids. Trimming took 5 bases from V and 6 from J, leaving 16 bases between them. Germline V gene data show CDR1 as SGHRS and CDR2 as YFSETQ. The CDR3 sequence: CASSPGSLTDTQYF. As DNA, the CDR3 is TGCGCCAGCAGTCCGGGATCCCTCACGGATACGCAGTATTTT.

This clone was detected a few times. The chain combines TRBV7-6 with TRBJ1-6; 7 nucleotides line up with TRBD1. The CDR3 has 15 residues. Germline values: CDR1 SGHVS, CDR2 FNYEAQ. The trim removed 3 bases at V and 10 bases at J, leaving 9 bases unmatched. CDR3 DNA: TGTGCCAGCAGCTTGGCTCGGACAGGAGGCTCACCCCTCCACTTT. Translating gives CASSLARTGGSPLHF.

Only a few counts were recorded for this clone. The CDR3 sequence is CSARDLRGYTF. The CDR3 nucleotides read TGCAGTGCTAGAGATTTGAGAGGCTACACCTTC. The V and J genes are TRBV20-1 and TRBJ1-2; D is unclear. This CDR3 comprises 11 residues. Germline V gives CDR1 DFQATT, CDR2 SNEGSKA (reference sequence). The V end lost 0 bases, the J end lost 8 bases, and 7 bases lay between the germline ends.

This sequence joins TRBV18 and TRBJ2-1; 9 bases match TRBD2. V was pared by 3 bases and J by 5 bases, with 11 bases of the junction left unmatched. CDR1 is KGHSH, CDR2 LQKENI, per germline. The length of the CDR3 is 17 residues. The CDR3 reads CASSPKRGENTHNEQFF. The CDR3 DNA sequence: TGTGCCAGCTCACCCAAGCGGGGGGAGAACACACACAATGAGCAGTTCTTC.

The rearrangement uses TRBV15 and TRBJ2-3; possible D gene TRBD2, 6 bases. This CDR3 has 14 residues. The V gene's germline CDR1 is LNHNV and CDR2 YYDKDF (reference sequence). Trimming took off 1 base at V and 1 base at J, with 6 bases between the two ends. Written as DNA, the CDR3 is TGTGCCACCAGCAGAGGGGAGGGCACAGATACGCAGTATTTT. This translates into CATSRGEGTDTQYF.

V is TRBV4-3 and J is TRBJ2-2; no definite D call. With 2 bases removed from V and 6 bases from J, the gap between germline ends came to 7 bases. The CDR3 covers 13 residues. CDR1 and CDR2 from the germline V gene are LGHNA and YSLEER. Here the CDR3 DNA reads TGCGCCAGCAGCCAAATGAGTCCCGGGGAGCTGTTTTTT. Translating it yields CASSQMSPGELFF.

CDR3: CASSDRAGNTEAFF. The DNA for the CDR3 is TGTGCCAGCAGCGACAGGGCGGGGAACACTGAAGCTTTCTTT. The V call is TRBV6-1, the J call TRBJ1-1; 7 nucleotides line up with TRBD1. The CDR3 totals 14 residues. Per germline, CDR1 MNHNS and CDR2 SASEGT. V lost 6 bases, J lost 1 base, and 5 bases stayed unmatched.

The chain combines TRBV5-1 with TRBJ1-1; D is unresolved. V was pared by 5 bases and J by 0 bases, with 17 bases between. The CDR3 is made up of 16 amino acids. Germline-derived CDR1 and CDR2 are SGHRS and YFSETQ. The CDR3 nucleotides read TGCGCCAGCAGAACGGAAGTGGGGAGAATGAACACTGAAGCTTTCTTT. Translated: CASRTEVGRMNTEAFF.

This clone was seen just once. V gene TRBV7-3 combines with J gene TRBJ2-3; no clear D gene. This CDR3 contains 12 residues. V was pared by 4 bases and J by 6 bases, with 8 bases between. Germline-derived CDR1 and CDR2 are SGHTA and FQGTGA. The CDR3 loop is CASSSLEDTQYF. The CDR3 nucleotides are TGTGCCAGCAGCTCCTTAGAGGATACGCAGTATTTT.

The chain links TRBV5-1 to TRBJ1-4; the match to TRBD1 covers 7 bases. V was pared by 2 bases and J by 6 bases, with 7 bases of the junction left unmatched. The CDR3 spans 15 residues. CDR1 and CDR2 from the germline V gene are SGHRS and YFSETQ. CDR3 protein: CASSFYRGRDEKLFF. CDR3 in DNA: TGCGCCAGCAGCTTTTACAGGGGCAGGGATGAAAAACTGTTTTTT.

The CDR3 sequence: CASSQQGGSNEKLFF. The CDR3 DNA reads TGTGCCAGCAGCCAACAGGGGGGGTCGAACGAAAAACTGTTTTTT. This chain uses TRBV7-9 with TRBJ1-4; TRBD1 matches 8 bases. V was clipped by 5 bases and J by 8 bases; unmatched bases: 10. In germline, CDR1 is SEHNR, CDR2 FQNEAQ (reference sequence). The CDR3 runs 15 residues.

CDR3 nucleotides: TGCAGCGCTGTGAGCACCGGGGAGCTGTTTTTT. The encoded protein is CSAVSTGELFF. The chain links TRBV29-1 to TRBJ2-2; no clear D gene. CDR3 length equals 11 residues. CDR1 and CDR2 from the germline V gene are SQVTM and ANQGSEA. The germline V and J ends were trimmed by 7 bases and 4 bases, with 7 bases remaining between them.

The chain uses TRBV7-9 and TRBJ1-4, with 8 bases lining up with TRBD1. Germline CDR1 reads SEHNR; CDR2 reads FQNEAQ (reference sequence). V was pared by 5 bases and J by 8 bases, with 10 bases of the junction left unmatched. The CDR3 spans 15 residues. The CDR3 here is CASSPRQGRWEKLFF. CDR3 in DNA: TGTGCCAGCAGCCCTCGACAGGGGAGGTGGGAAAAACTGTTTTTT.

The chain joins TRBV27 to TRBJ1-3; D is uncertain. Trimming removed 0 bases from V and 0 bases from J, with 9 bases in between. The V gene's germline CDR1 is MNHEY and CDR2 SMNVEV (reference sequence). This CDR3 contains 16 residues. The CDR3 DNA is TGTGCCAGCAGTTTATCCGCGCACTTCTCTGGAAACACCATATATTTT. This gives the protein CASSLSAHFSGNTIYF.

This clone was seen a handful of times. V gene TRBV18 combines with J gene TRBJ2-1; tentatively, D is TRBD2 (5 bases). The V end was cut by 6 bases, the J end by 5 bases, with 17 bases between. Per germline, CDR1 KGHSH and CDR2 LQKENI. The length of the CDR3 is 15 residues. The DNA of the CDR3 is TGTGCCAGCTCCCCCGGGCGTTCCGGGAACAATGAGCAGTTCTTC. This translates into CASSPGRSGNNEQFF.

This clone turned up a few times. The chain uses TRBV19 and TRBJ1-2; TRBD1 matches at 8 bases. The germline V gene encodes CDR1 LNHDA and CDR2 SQIVND (reference sequence). After removal of 5 bases from V and 6 bases from J, the junction contained 5 bases not matched to a gene. The CDR3 runs 13 residues. The CDR3 protein is CASSRQGRHGYTF. CDR3 nucleotides: TGTGCCAGTAGTCGACAGGGGAGGCATGGCTACACCTTC.

The chain joins TRBV19 to TRBJ1-2; D is perhaps TRBD1 (6 bases). Germline-derived CDR1 and CDR2 are LNHDA and SQIVND (reference sequence). V lost 4 bases and J lost 4, with 13 bases in between. CDR3 length: 14 amino acids. The CDR3 is CASSTTGGTYGYTF. DNA for the CDR3: TGTGCCAGTAGTACGACAGGCGGAACCTATGGCTACACCTTC.

J is TRBJ2-7 and V is TRBV6-1; 7 nucleotides line up with TRBD1. The CDR3 has 12 residues. Germline V gives CDR1 MNHNS, CDR2 SASEGT. J gave up 9 bases and V 0 bases, and 2 bases lay outside the gene matches. The CDR3 DNA reads as TGTGCCAGCAGTGAAGCAAGGACAGGGCAGTACTTC. This sequence encodes CASSEARTGQYF.

The chain employs TRBV5-6 and TRBJ2-5; perhaps TRBD1 as D (6 bases). V was pared by 5 bases and J by 3 bases, with 26 bases between. Germline V CDR1 and CDR2: SGHDT, YYEEEE. The CDR3 totals 18 residues. The CDR3 sequence: CASSSFPPGTRAEETQYF. CDR3 DNA sequence: TGTGCCAGCAGTTCCTTCCCCCCCGGGACAAGGGCAGAAGAGACCCAGTACTTC.

V is TRBV7-6 and J is TRBJ2-7, with 7 bases lining up with TRBD1. Germline assignment: CDR1 SGHVS and CDR2 FNYEAQ. J gave up 5 bases and V 5 bases, and 6 bases lay outside the gene matches. The CDR3 is 13 amino acids. CDR3 loop: CASSAKGGHEQYF. CDR3 sequence (DNA): TGTGCCAGCAGCGCAAAAGGGGGCCACGAGCAGTACTTC.